This T cell receptor (beta chain) was sequenced during a study of CD8+ T cells in alopecia areata. Regarding treatment: oral pan-JAK inhibitor, 5-10 mg twice daily. Alopecia areata patients gave lesional scalp punch biopsies and peripheral blood samples. Broader study findings: Lesional scalp exceeded normal scalp in clonality, especially in alopecia totalis/universalis. During tofacitinib treatment, many expanded lesional clones remained in scalp and blood.

The V end lost 6 bases, the J end lost 4 bases, and 12 bases lay between the germline ends. This CDR3 has 13 residues. The germline CDR1 and CDR2 sequences are SNHLY and FYNNEI. TCR sequencing used cDNA made by reverse transcription of extracted RNA. Repertoires were generated with immunoSEQ multiplex PCR, while TCRdb's copy carries only in-frame clones and drops some. The data hold under 200,000 clones, with less than 80% observed a single time. In the case of this clone: Its antigen is still unknown.

This chain connects TRBV2 to TRBJ2-5; a weak D match, TRBD1 (6 bases). The starting material was CD4+ T cells sorted from blood, obtained at week 24, from a patient treated with tofacitinib. This clonotype was sampled from a human donor with alopecia areata. CDR3 nucleotides: TGTGCCAGCAGCGGACAGAGGGTAGAGACCCAGTACTTC. Protein sequence: CASSGQRVETQYF.